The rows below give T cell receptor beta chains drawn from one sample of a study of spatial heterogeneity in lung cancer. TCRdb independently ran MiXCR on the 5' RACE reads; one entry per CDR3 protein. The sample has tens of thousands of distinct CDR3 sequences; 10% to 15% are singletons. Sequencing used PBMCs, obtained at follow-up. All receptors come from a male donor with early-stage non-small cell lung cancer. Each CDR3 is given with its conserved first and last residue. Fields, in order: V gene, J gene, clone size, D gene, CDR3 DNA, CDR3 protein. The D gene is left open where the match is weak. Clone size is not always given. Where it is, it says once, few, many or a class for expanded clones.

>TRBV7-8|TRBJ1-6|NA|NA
TGTGCCAGCAGCTTAGTCAAGGACCCCGATTCACCCCTCCACTTT
CASSLVKDPDSPLHF
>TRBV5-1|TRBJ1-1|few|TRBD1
TGCGCCAGCGGTACAGGGGGCCTAGGAACTGAAGCTTTCTTT
CASGTGGLGTEAFF
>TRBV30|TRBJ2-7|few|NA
TGTGCCTGGAGCAAATCCTACGAGCAGTACTTC
CAWSKSYEQYF
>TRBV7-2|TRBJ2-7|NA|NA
TGTGCCAGCAGCTCCACCTATACCTCCTACGAGCAGTACTTC
CASSSTYTSYEQYF
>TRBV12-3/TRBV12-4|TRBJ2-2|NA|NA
TGTGCCAGCAGTTCCCAGGGTGGTGGGGAGCTGTTTTTT
CASSSQGGGELFF
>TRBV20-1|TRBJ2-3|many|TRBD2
TGCAGTGCTCCGGCTAGCGGGAGTCGGAGCACAGATACGCAGTATTTT
CSAPASGSRSTDTQYF
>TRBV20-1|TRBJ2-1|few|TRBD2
TGCAGTGCTCAAGCGGGGAGCTCCTACAATGAGCAGTTCTTC
CSAQAGSSYNEQFF
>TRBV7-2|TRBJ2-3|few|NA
TGTGCCAGCAGCTGGAACACAGATACGCAGTATTTT
CASSWNTDTQYF
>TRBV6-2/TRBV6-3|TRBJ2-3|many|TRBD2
TGTGCCAGCAGGCTCCCCAAGACTAGCGGTAGCACAGATACGCAGTATTTT
CASRLPKTSGSTDTQYF
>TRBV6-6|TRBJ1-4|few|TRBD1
TGTGCCAGCAGTCACAGGGGCGAAAATGAAAAACTGTTTTTT
CASSHRGENEKLFF
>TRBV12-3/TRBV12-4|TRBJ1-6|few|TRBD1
TGTGCCAGCAGTTCACTCGCAGGGGGCCGAACTCCTTATAATTCACCCCTCCACTTT
CASSSLAGGRTPYNSPLHF
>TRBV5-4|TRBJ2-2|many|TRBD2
TGTGCCAGCAGCGTAGCGGGAGGCTCGATCGGGGAGCTGTTTTTT
CASSVAGGSIGELFF
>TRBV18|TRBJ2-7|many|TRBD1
TGTGCCAGCGGTACGGGACAGGGCTCCTACGAGCAGTACTTC
CASGTGQGSYEQYF
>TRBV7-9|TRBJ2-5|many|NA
TGTGCCAGCAGCCGTTGGGACCGGGGGGAGACCCAGTACTTC
CASSRWDRGETQYF
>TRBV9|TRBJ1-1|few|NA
TGTGCCAGCAGCGTAGGAGGGACGAACACTGAAGCTTTCTTT
CASSVGGTNTEAFF
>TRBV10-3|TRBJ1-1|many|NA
TGTGCCATCAGAGAAAACACTGAAGCTTTCTTT
CAIRENTEAFF
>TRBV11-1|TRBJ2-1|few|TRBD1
TGTGCCAGCAGCATCTGGACAGGGGGTAGGAATGAGCAGTTCTTC
CASSIWTGGRNEQFF
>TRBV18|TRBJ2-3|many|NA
TGTGCCAGCTCACTTCCAGGTCCAAGTACGCAGTATTTT
CASSLPGPSTQYF
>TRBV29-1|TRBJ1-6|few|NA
TGCAGCGTAGCGACAGATTATAATTCACCCCTCCACTTT
CSVATDYNSPLHF
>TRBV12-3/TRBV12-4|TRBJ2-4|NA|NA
TGTGCCAGCAGTTTAGACCCGATTGGGTCGGCCAAAAACATTCAGTACTTC
CASSLDPIGSAKNIQYF
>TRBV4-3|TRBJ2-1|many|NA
TGCGCCAGCAGCCAAGACATGGGGAGGTTGGGACATGAGCAGTTCTTC
CASSQDMGRLGHEQFF
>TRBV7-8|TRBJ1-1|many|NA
TGTGCCAGCAGCTCGGACAGAGCTTTGGCTGAAGCTTTCTTT
CASSSDRALAEAFF
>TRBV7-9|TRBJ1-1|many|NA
TGTGCCAGCAGCTTAGTGGGAAACACTGAAGCTTTCTTT
CASSLVGNTEAFF
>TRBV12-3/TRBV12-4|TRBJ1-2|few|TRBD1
TGTGCCAGCAGCCAGGGGGCTGGCTATGGCTACACCTTC
CASSQGAGYGYTF
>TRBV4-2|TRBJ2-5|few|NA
TGTGCCAGCAGCCAAAATAGGGCTAGAAGGGGAGAGACCCAGTACTTC
CASSQNRARRGETQYF
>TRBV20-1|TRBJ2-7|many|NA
TGCAGTGCTACTCCCCGAGCGGCATCCTACGAGCAGTACTTC
CSATPRAASYEQYF
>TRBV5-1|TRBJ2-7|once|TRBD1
TGCGCCAGCAGCATCCCGGGACAGGGTGATTACGAGCAGTACTTC
CASSIPGQGDYEQYF
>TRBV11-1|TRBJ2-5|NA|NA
TGTGCCAGCAGCTTAATTAGCGCCGGCGGGGAGACCCAGTACTTC
CASSLISAGGETQYF
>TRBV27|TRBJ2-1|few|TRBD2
TGTGCCAGCAGTCTAGCGGGAGCGATCAATGAGCAGTTCTTC
CASSLAGAINEQFF
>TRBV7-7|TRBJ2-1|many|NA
TGTGCCAGCAGCTTAGTTGCCGGTAACCACAATGAGCAGTTCTTC
CASSLVAGNHNEQFF
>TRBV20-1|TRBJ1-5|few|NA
TGCAGTGCTAGACAGGGTCAACAGCCCCAGCATTTT
CSARQGQQPQHF
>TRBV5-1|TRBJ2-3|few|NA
TGCGCCAGCAGCTTGGACAGGGCAGCTACGCAGTATTTT
CASSLDRAATQYF
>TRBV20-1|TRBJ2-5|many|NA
TGCAGTGCTAGCTTGGTTCAAGAGACCCAGTACTTC
CSASLVQETQYF
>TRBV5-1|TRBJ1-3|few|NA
TGCGCCAGCAGCTTGGAGTCAGCTGGAAACACCATATATTTT
CASSLESAGNTIYF
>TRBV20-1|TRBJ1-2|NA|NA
TGCAGTGCTAGCACAGGGTTGGACTATGGCTACACCTTC
CSASTGLDYGYTF
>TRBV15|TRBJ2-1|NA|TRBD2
TGTGCCACCAGCAGAGCGGGACTAGCGGGAACTGATGAGCAGTTCTTC
CATSRAGLAGTDEQFF
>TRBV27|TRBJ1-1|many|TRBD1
TGTGCCAGCCACGACAGGGTGATTAGTGAAGCTTTCTTT
CASHDRVISEAFF
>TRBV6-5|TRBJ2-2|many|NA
TGTGCCAGCTGGCGTAGCGCGAACACCGGGGAGCTGTTTTTT
CASWRSANTGELFF
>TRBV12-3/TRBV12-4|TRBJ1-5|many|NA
TGTGCCAGCAGTTCAACCCAGGGTCTAGGGCCCCAGCATTTT
CASSSTQGLGPQHF
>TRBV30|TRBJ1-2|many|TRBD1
TGTGCCTGGAGTTTGGACAGGGGAAACTATGGCTACACCTTC
CAWSLDRGNYGYTF
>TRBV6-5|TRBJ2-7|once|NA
TGTGCCAGCAGTTACTCTGCAGGGCAGCCCGGCTACGAGCGGTACTTC
CASSYSAGQPGYERYF
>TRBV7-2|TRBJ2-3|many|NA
TGTGCCAGCAACGTTTGGACTAGCACAGATACGCAGTATTTT
CASNVWTSTDTQYF
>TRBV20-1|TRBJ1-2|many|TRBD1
TGCAGTGCTAGTCCGGGACAGGGGTTCGATGGCTACACCTTC
CSASPGQGFDGYTF
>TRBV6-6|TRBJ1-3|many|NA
TGTGCCAGTGGGGAAGCCGGTACCTCTGGAAACACCATATATTTT
CASGEAGTSGNTIYF
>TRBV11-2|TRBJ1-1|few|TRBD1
TGTGCCAGCAGCTTAGGCACAGGGGGACACACTGAAGCTTTCTTT
CASSLGTGGHTEAFF
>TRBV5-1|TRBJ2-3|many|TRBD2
TGCGCCAGCAGCCTCGAGGGACTAGCGTTTGAAGATACGCAGTATTTT
CASSLEGLAFEDTQYF